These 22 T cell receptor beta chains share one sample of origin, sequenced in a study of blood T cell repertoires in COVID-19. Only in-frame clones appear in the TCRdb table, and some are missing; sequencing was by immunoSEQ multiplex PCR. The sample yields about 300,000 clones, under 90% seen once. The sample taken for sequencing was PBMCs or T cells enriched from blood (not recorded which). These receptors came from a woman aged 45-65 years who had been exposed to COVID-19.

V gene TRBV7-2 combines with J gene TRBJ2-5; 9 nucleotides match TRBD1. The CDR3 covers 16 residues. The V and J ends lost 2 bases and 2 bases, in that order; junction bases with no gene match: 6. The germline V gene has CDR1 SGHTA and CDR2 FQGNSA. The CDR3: CASSLSQGQGQETQYF. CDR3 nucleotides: TGTGCCAGCAGCTTATCACAGGGACAGGGTCAAGAGACCCAGTACTTC.

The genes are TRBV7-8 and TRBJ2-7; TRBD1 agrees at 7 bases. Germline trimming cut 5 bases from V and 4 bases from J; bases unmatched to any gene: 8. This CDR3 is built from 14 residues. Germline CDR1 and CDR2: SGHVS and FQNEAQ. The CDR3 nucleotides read TGTGCCAGCAGCGGATCGACAGGGCCGTACGAGCAGTACTTC. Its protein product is CASSGSTGPYEQYF. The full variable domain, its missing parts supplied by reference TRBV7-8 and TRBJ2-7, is GAGVSQSPRYKVAKRGQDVALRCDPISGHVSLFWYQQALGQGPEFLTYFQNEAQLDKSGLPSDRFFAERPEGSVSTLKIQRTQQEDSAVYLCASSGSTGPYEQYFGPGTRLTVT.

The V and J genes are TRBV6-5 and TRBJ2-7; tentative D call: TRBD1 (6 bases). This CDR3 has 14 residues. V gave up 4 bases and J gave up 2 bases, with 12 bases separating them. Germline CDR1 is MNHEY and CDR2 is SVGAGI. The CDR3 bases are TGTGCCAGCAGTTCGGGACACCTTGCCTACGAGCAGTACTTC. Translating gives CASSSGHLAYEQYF.

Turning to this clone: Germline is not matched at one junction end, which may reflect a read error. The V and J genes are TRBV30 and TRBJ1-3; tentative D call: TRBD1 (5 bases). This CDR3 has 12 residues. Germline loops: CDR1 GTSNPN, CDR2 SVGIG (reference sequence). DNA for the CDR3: TGTGCCTGGACACCGGGACTTCAATTCTTACATTTT. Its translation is CAWTPGLQFLHF.

CDR3 sequence: CASSGSYNEQFF. DNA for the CDR3: TGTGCCAGCAGCGGGAGTTACAATGAGCAGTTCTTC. The gene calls are TRBV9 and TRBJ2-1; no firm D call. V was cut by 3 bases and J by 4 bases, with 5 bases left in between. Germline CDR1 SGDLS, CDR2 YYNGEE. CDR3 length: 12 residues.

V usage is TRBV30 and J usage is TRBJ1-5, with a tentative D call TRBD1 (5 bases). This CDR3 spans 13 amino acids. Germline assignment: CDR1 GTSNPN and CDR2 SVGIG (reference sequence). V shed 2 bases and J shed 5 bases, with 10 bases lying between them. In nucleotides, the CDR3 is TGTGCCTGGAGTAACGACAGCTATCAGCCCCAGCATTTT. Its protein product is CAWSNDSYQPQHF.

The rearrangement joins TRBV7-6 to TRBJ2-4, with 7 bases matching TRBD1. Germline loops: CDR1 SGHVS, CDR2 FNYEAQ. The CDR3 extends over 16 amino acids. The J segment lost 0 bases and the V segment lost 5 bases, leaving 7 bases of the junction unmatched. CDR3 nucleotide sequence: TGTGCCAGCAGCCAGGGGGTGTCCGGAGCCAAAAACATTCAGTACTTC. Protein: CASSQGVSGAKNIQYF.

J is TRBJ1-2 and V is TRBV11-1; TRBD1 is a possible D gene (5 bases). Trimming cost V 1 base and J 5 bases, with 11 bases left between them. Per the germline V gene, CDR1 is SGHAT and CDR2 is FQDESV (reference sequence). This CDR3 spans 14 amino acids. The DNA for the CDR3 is TGTGCCAGCAGCTTAGAACGGGGGAGATATGGCTACACCTTC. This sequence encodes CASSLERGRYGYTF.

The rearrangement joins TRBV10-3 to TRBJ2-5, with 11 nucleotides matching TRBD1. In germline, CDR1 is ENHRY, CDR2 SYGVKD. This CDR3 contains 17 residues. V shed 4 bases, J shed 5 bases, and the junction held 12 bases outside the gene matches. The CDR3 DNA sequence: TGTGCCATCAGTGCCCCCCGGACAGGGGGCACAGGGGAGACCCAGTACTTC. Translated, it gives CAISAPRTGGTGETQYF.

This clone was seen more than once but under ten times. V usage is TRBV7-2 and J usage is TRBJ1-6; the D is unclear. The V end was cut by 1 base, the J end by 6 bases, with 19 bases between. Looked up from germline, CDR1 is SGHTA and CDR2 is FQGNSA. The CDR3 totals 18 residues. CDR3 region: CASSLVAGLIRTNSPLHF. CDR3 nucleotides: TGTGCCAGCAGCTTAGTTGCAGGACTAATACGGACTAATTCACCCCTCCACTTT.

In DNA form, the CDR3 reads TGTGCCAGCAGCTTGTTCTATAGCAATCAGCCCCAGCATTTT. As protein: CASSLFYSNQPQHF. The V call is TRBV5-6, the J call TRBJ1-5; D remains ambiguous. CDR3 length: 14 residues. V was shortened by 1 base and J by 0 bases, with 5 bases between the two germline ends. From germline, CDR1 is SGHDT and CDR2 YYEEEE.

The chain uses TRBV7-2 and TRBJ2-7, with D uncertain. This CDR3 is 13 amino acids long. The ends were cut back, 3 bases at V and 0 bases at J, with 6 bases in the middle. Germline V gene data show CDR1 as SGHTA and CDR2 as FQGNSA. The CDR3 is CASSFTSSYEQYF. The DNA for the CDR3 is TGTGCCAGCAGCTTTACCAGCTCCTACGAGCAGTACTTC.

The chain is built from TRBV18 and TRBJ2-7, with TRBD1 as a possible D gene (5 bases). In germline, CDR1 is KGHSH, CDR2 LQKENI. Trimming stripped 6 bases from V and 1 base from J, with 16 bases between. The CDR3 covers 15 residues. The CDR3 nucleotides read TGTGCCAGCTCCTCGTCAGGGTCCAAGTCCTACGAGCAGTACTTC. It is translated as CASSSSGSKSYEQYF.

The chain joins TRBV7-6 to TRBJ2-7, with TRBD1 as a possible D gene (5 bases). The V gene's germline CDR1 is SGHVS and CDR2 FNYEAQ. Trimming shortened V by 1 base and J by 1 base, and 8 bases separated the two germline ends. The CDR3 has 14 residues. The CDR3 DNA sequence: TGTGCCAGCAGCTTAGACACAGGATCCTACGAGCAGTACTTC. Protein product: CASSLDTGSYEQYF.

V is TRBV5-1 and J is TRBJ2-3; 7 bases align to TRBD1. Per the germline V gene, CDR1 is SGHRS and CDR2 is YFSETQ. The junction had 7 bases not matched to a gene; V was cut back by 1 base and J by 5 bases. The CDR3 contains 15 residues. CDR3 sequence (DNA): TGCGCCAGCAGCTTGCGAGGACAGGTTCAAGATACGCAGTATTTT. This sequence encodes CASSLRGQVQDTQYF.

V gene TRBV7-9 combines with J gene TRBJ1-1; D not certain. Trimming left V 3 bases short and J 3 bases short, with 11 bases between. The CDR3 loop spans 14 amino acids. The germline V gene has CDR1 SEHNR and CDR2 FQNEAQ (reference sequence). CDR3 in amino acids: CASSLAGGHTEAFF. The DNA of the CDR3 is TGTGCCAGCAGCTTGGCAGGAGGTCACACTGAAGCTTTCTTT.

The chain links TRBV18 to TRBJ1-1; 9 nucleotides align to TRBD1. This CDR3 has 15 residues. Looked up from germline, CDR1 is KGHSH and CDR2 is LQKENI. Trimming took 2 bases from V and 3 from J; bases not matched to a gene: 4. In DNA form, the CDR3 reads TGTGCCAGCTCACCATGGACAGGGGTGGACACTGAAGCTTTCTTT. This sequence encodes CASSPWTGVDTEAFF.

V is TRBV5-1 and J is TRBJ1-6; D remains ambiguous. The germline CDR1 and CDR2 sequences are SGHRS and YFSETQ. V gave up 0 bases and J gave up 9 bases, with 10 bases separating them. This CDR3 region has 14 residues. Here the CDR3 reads CASSLAWEGSPLHF. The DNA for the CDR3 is TGCGCCAGCAGCTTGGCCTGGGAGGGTTCACCCCTCCACTTT.

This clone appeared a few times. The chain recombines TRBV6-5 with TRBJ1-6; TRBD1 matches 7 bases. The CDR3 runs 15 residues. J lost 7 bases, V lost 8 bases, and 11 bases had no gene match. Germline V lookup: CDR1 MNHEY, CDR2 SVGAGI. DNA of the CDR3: TGTGCCAGCCACCACGCACAGGGGAACAATTCACCCCTCCACTTT. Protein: CASHHAQGNNSPLHF.

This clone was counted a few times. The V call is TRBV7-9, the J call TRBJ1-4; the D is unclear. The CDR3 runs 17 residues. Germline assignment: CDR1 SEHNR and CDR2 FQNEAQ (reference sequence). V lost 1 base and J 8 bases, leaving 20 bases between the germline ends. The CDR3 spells CASSLDGDYWLREKLFF. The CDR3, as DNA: TGTGCCAGCAGCTTAGACGGGGATTACTGGCTGCGGGAAAAACTGTTTTTT.

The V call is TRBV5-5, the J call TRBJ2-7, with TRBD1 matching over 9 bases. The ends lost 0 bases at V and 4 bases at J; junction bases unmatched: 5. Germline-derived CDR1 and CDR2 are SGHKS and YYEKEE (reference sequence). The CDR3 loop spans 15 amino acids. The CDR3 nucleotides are TGTGCCAGCAGCTTGGAACAGGGGGCTGGTTACGAGCAGTACTTC. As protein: CASSLEQGAGYEQYF.

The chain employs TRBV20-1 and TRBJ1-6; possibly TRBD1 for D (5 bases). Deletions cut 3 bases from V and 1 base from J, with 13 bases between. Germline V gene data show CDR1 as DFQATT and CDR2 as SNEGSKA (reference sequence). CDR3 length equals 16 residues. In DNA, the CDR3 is TGCAGTGCTAGTCCCGGGGGGGGTTCCTATAATTCACCCCTCCACTTT. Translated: CSASPGGGSYNSPLHF.